This is a list of T cell receptor beta chains from one sample in a study of blood T cell repertoires in COVID-19. Data came from immunoSEQ multiplex PCR; TCRdb stores just in-frame clones and leaves some out. The sample has 120,000 or so clones, 80% seen once. Sequenced material: peripheral blood. These TCRs come from a man aged 55 to 70 with active or convalescent COVID-19. Both conserved end residues are part of each CDR3. The order of the fields is V gene, clone size, D gene, J gene, CDR3 protein, CDR3 DNA. A D gene is named only where the DNA matches it firmly. Clone size is not always given. Where it is, it says once, few, many or a class for expanded clones.

TRBV4-3	.	.	TRBJ1-5	CASSQDLRGNQPQHF	TGCGCCAGCAGCCAAGATCTCAGGGGCAATCAGCCCCAGCATTTT
TRBV15	.	TRBD2	TRBJ2-7	CATSRGLAGTYEQYF	TGTGCCACCAGCAGGGGACTAGCGGGAACCTACGAGCAGTACTTC
TRBV28	few	.	TRBJ1-3	CASSSGGQDSGNTIYF	TGTGCCAGCAGTTCGGGGGGGCAGGACTCTGGAAACACCATATATTTT
TRBV3-1/TRBV3-2	.	.	TRBJ2-1	CASSPGSGEQFF	TGTGCCAGCAGCCCCGGGAGCGGGGAGCAGTTCTTC
TRBV7-9	many	TRBD2	TRBJ2-1	CASSFAPLAEVGNEQFF	TGTGCCAGCAGCTTCGCCCCCCTAGCGGAGGTGGGTAATGAGCAGTTCTTC
TRBV4-1	.	TRBD2	TRBJ2-3	CASSQEMKRESTDTQYF	TGCGCCAGCAGCCAAGAGATGAAGCGGGAGAGCACAGATACGCAGTATTTT
TRBV2	once	.	TRBJ1-4	CASSFGPVINEKLFF	TGTGCCAGCAGTTTTGGGCCTGTTATAAATGAAAAACTGTTTTTT
TRBV29-1	.	.	TRBJ1-5	CSVLASTGPQHF	TGCAGCGTTTTGGCCAGTACGGGGCCCCAGCATTTT
TRBV11-2	.	.	TRBJ2-7	CASSSSGSRQEQYF	TGTGCCAGCAGCTCGTCAGGGTCTCGCCAAGAGCAGTACTTC
TRBV7-2	.	TRBD2	TRBJ2-1	CASSLLAGDGEQFF	TGTGCCAGCAGCTTACTAGCGGGAGATGGTGAGCAGTTCTTC
TRBV7-2	few	.	TRBJ2-2	CASSRPGGELFF	TGTGCCAGCAGCCGCCCGGGCGGGGAGCTGTTTTTT
TRBV10-2	.	.	TRBJ2-7	CASKDSSEQYF	TGCGCCAGCAAGGATAGCAGCGAGCAGTACTTC
TRBV7-2	.	TRBD2	TRBJ2-7	CASSLAGGYEQYF	TGTGCCAGCAGCCTAGCGGGAGGTTACGAGCAGTACTTC
TRBV19	.	.	TRBJ2-1	CASSTPQGGHEQFF	TGTGCCAGTAGTACCCCGCAGGGGGGACATGAGCAGTTCTTC
TRBV4-1	.	TRBD2	TRBJ2-2	CASSRLAGEAGELFF	TGCGCCAGCAGCCGACTAGCGGGAGAGGCCGGGGAGCTGTTTTTT
TRBV4-1	.	TRBD2	TRBJ2-7	CASSPRLAGAGNEQYF	TGCGCCAGCAGCCCCCGACTAGCGGGAGCCGGCAACGAGCAGTACTTC
TRBV11-2	.	TRBD1	TRBJ2-5	CASSPWDREMYQETQYF	TGTGCCAGCAGCCCCTGGGACAGGGAGATGTACCAAGAGACCCAGTACTTC
TRBV7-2	.	.	TRBJ2-6	CASSPQSGANVLTF	TGTGCCAGCAGCCCCCAGTCTGGGGCCAACGTCCTGACTTTC
TRBV9	once	TRBD1	TRBJ1-6	CASSVSSQGDSPLHF	TGTGCCAGCAGCGTATCTAGCCAGGGGGATTCACCCCTCCACTTT
TRBV27	.	TRBD1	TRBJ1-4	CASSPTTGGANEKLFF	TGTGCCAGCAGTCCCACAACAGGGGGAGCTAATGAAAAACTGTTTTTT
TRBV15	many	.	TRBJ2-7	CATSRSGSALEQYF	TGTGCCACCAGCCGTTCGGGATCGGCCCTCGAGCAGTACTTC
TRBV7-8	.	TRBD1	TRBJ2-2	CASSPGQGLGELFF	TGTGCCAGCAGCCCGGGACAGGGCCTGGGGGAGCTGTTTTTT
TRBV10-3	.	.	TRBJ2-1	CAISEISRDSYNEQFF	TGTGCCATCAGTGAGATTTCTCGGGACTCCTACAATGAGCAGTTCTTC
TRBV27	.	TRBD1	TRBJ2-7	CASSRPGQNYEQYF	TGTGCCAGCAGTAGACCGGGACAGAACTACGAGCAGTACTTC
TRBV5-4	few	.	TRBJ1-2	CASSTTGKWGYTF	TGTGCCAGCAGCACAACAGGGAAATGGGGCTACACCTTC
TRBV9	.	TRBD2	TRBJ2-7	CASSPRFGAGGREEQYF	TGTGCCAGCAGCCCCCGCTTCGGTGCGGGAGGGCGGGAAGAGCAGTACTTC
TRBV7-9	.	.	TRBJ1-1	CASSLRDVDTEAFF	TGTGCCAGCAGCTTGCGTGATGTCGACACTGAAGCTTTCTTT
TRBV25-1	.	.	TRBJ1-5	CASSRSGQPQHF	TGTGCCAGCAGCCGATCAGGTCAGCCCCAGCATTTT
TRBV28	.	.	TRBJ2-3	CASSSSSLQADTQYF	TGTGCCAGCAGTTCCAGTTCTTTACAGGCAGATACGCAGTATTTT
TRBV7-9	.	TRBD2	TRBJ2-2	CASKRETHTGELFF	TGTGCCAGCAAGCGGGAGACCCACACCGGGGAGCTGTTTTTT
TRBV2	once	TRBD2	TRBJ2-3	CASRETSGTVDTQYF	TGTGCCAGCAGAGAGACTAGCGGGACAGTAGATACGCAGTATTTT
TRBV6-5	many	.	TRBJ1-1	CASRFRARPGAFF	TGTGCCAGCAGATTCCGGGCCCGCCCGGGGGCTTTCTTT
TRBV10-3	.	TRBD2	TRBJ2-3	CAISKREAGDTQYF	TGTGCCATCAGCAAGCGGGAGGCTGGGGATACGCAGTATTTT
TRBV7-3	.	TRBD2	TRBJ2-2	CASSLTGLAGDTGELFF	TGTGCCAGCAGCTTAACGGGGCTAGCGGGCGACACCGGGGAGCTGTTTTTT
TRBV28	.	.	TRBJ1-5	CASSTRTVNQPQHF	TGTGCCAGCAGTACCCGGACAGTCAATCAGCCCCAGCATTTT
TRBV24-1	.	.	TRBJ2-3	CATSDPGQSDTQYF	TGTGCCACCAGTGACCCAGGACAGTCAGATACGCAGTATTTT
TRBV29-1	.	TRBD1	TRBJ1-1	CSVQRDRANTEAFF	TGCAGCGTTCAACGGGACAGGGCGAACACTGAAGCTTTCTTT
TRBV27	.	.	TRBJ2-2	CASSLMSGTGELFF	TGTGCCAGCAGCCTAATGTCGGGGACCGGGGAGCTGTTTTTT
TRBV5-1	.	TRBD1	TRBJ2-6	CASSDRPGQRSGANVLTF	TGCGCCAGCAGCGACAGACCGGGACAGAGGTCTGGGGCCAACGTCCTGACTTTC
TRBV7-9	few	.	TRBJ2-7	CASTLYYEQYF	TGTGCCAGCACCCTATACTACGAGCAGTACTTC
TRBV29-1	many	TRBD1	TRBJ1-1	CSVQRRGATEAFF	TGCAGCGTCCAGCGCAGGGGGGCCACTGAAGCTTTCTTT
TRBV7-9	.	.	TRBJ2-7	CASSPTGYEQYF	TGTGCCAGCAGCCCTACAGGGTACGAGCAGTACTTC
TRBV18	.	.	TRBJ2-7	CASSPNSYEQYF	TGTGCCAGCTCACCAAACAGCTACGAGCAGTACTTC
TRBV5-4	.	TRBD2	TRBJ2-3	CASTPGGAGGHTQYF	TGTGCCAGCACCCCCGGGGGTGCGGGAGGCCATACGCAGTATTTT
TRBV6-5	.	TRBD2	TRBJ2-7	CASSYSASGSYEQYF	TGTGCCAGCAGTTACTCGGCTAGCGGGAGTTACGAGCAGTACTTC
TRBV6-1	.	.	TRBJ1-4	CASSESRGYEKLFF	TGTGCCAGCAGTGAGAGTAGGGGATACGAAAAACTGTTTTTT
TRBV19	.	TRBD1	TRBJ1-1	CASSPSSGGDDTEAFF	TGTGCCAGTAGCCCATCATCAGGGGGCGATGACACTGAAGCTTTCTTT
TRBV19	.	.	TRBJ1-5	CASSIDLWGPQHF	TGTGCCAGTAGTATAGATCTATGGGGCCCCCAGCATTTT
TRBV24-1	.	.	TRBJ1-5	CATSDSVFNQPQHF	TGTGCCACCAGTGACTCGGTGTTTAATCAGCCCCAGCATTTT
TRBV7-2	.	TRBD1	TRBJ2-6	CASSPGRQGRSGANVLTF	TGTGCCAGCAGCCCTGGGCGACAGGGACGCTCTGGGGCCAACGTCCTGACTTTC